Listed below are T cell receptor beta chains from one sample, sequenced in a study of T cell repertoires in cytomegalovirus infection. Their antigens remain unidentified. TCRdb recomputed calls from the reads with MiXCR, one row per CDR3 protein. The data hold approximately 590,000 distinct CDR3 sequences, with roughly 42% observed a single time. Sequences were derived from cultured PBMCs, sampled from culture after CMV antigen stimulation. These receptors originate from a human donor in good health (CMV status not recorded). Some clones in this sample may be carry-over from other donors' samples. Each CDR3 is given with its conserved first and last residue. The D gene is left open where the match is weak. Clone size is not always given. Where it is, it says once, few, many or a class for expanded clones.

clone_size cdr3_length j_call v_call d_call cdr3_aa cdr3_nt
few 14 TRBJ2-1 TRBV5-1 . CASSLGEGGGEQFF TGCGCCAGCAGCTTGGGTGAGGGAGGCGGTGAGCAGTTCTTC
few 16 TRBJ1-2 TRBV7-2 TRBD1 CASSRFPGTGAYGYTF TGTGCCAGCAGCCGTTTTCCCGGGACAGGGGCGTATGGCTACACCTTC
. 14 TRBJ1-2 TRBV7-2 TRBD1 CASSLRGGNYGYTF TGTGCCAGCAGCTTACGAGGGGGCAACTATGGCTACACCTTC
. 15 TRBJ2-1 TRBV19 . CACKRAPVDYNEQFF TGTGCCTGCAAAAGAGCCCCGGTCGACTACAATGAGCAGTTCTTC
few 13 TRBJ1-1 TRBV2 . CASSPVSGTEAFF TGTGCCAGCAGCCCGGTTTCGGGCACTGAAGCTTTCTTT
few 13 TRBJ1-3 TRBV19 . CASSRPPGNTIYF TGTGCCAGTAGTCGGCCACCTGGAAACACCATATATTTT
. 15 TRBJ2-3 TRBV12-3/TRBV12-4 . CASSFPRAGKDTQYF TGTGCCAGCAGTTTTCCCAGGGCGGGTAAAGATACGCAGTATTTT
. 13 TRBJ1-2 TRBV6-1 . CASSNPGGRGYTF TGTGCCAGCAGTAATCCCGGGGGGCGAGGCTACACCTTC
. 15 TRBJ2-6 TRBV5-4 . CASSPTTSGANVLTF TGTGCCAGCAGCCCTACAACCTCTGGGGCCAACGTCCTGACTTTC
. 15 TRBJ1-5 TRBV12-3/TRBV12-4 . CASKRQGYSNQPQHF TGTGCCAGCAAACGTCAGGGCTATAGCAATCAGCCCCAGCATTTT
few 13 TRBJ2-2 TRBV12-3/TRBV12-4 TRBD1 CASPGGYTGELFF TGTGCCAGCCCAGGGGGCTACACCGGGGAGCTGTTTTTT
few 16 TRBJ1-1 TRBV7-2 . CASSLAPGSFGTEAFF TGTGCCAGCAGCTTAGCTCCAGGTTCGTTTGGCACTGAAGCTTTCTTT
. 14 TRBJ2-3 TRBV7-2 . CASSLGHSPDTQYF TGTGCCAGCAGCCTGGGACATTCCCCGGATACGCAGTATTTT
. 16 TRBJ2-3 TRBV7-8 TRBD2 CASSILAGGREDTQYF TGTGCCAGCAGCATCCTAGCGGGGGGGCGGGAAGATACGCAGTATTTT
few 13 TRBJ2-7 TRBV7-6 TRBD1 CASSWDRENEQYF TGTGCCAGCAGCTGGGACAGGGAAAACGAGCAGTACTTC
. 16 TRBJ1-2 TRBV6-6 TRBD1 CASSYSSGRTGDGYTF TGTGCCAGCAGTTACTCGAGTGGTCGGACAGGGGATGGCTACACCTTC
few 18 TRBJ2-5 TRBV12-5 TRBD1 CASGFDNRDRVSKGTQYF TGTGCTAGTGGTTTCGACAACCGCGACAGGGTTTCCAAAGGGACCCAGTACTTC
. 15 TRBJ2-1 TRBV6-2/TRBV6-3 . CASSETGSSYNEQFF TGTGCCAGCAGTGAGACAGGTAGCTCCTACAATGAGCAGTTCTTC
. 12 TRBJ1-2 TRBV7-4 TRBD1 CASSLEAGQPSF TGTGCCAGCAGCTTAGAGGCGGGACAGCCTTCCTTC
. 13 TRBJ2-1 TRBV6-2/TRBV6-3 . CASSYWVEAEQFF TGTGCCAGCAGTTACTGGGTAGAAGCGGAGCAGTTCTTC
few 15 TRBJ2-1 TRBV5-4 TRBD2 CASSSKREVSGEQFF TGTGCCAGCAGCTCCAAGCGGGAGGTATCGGGTGAGCAGTTCTTC
few 16 TRBJ2-5 TRBV5-1 . CASSGRLDGRRETQYF TGCGCCAGCAGCGGACGCCTGGATGGAAGGAGAGAGACCCAGTACTTC
. 15 TRBJ2-3 TRBV12-3/TRBV12-4 . CASSLTGAGTDTQYF TGTGCCAGCAGTTTAACGGGGGCTGGCACAGATACGCAGTATTTT
. 15 TRBJ1-1 TRBV15 . CATSRELRGIGEAFF TGTGCCACCAGCAGAGAATTGCGGGGAATTGGTGAAGCTTTCTTT
. 14 TRBJ2-7 TRBV12-3/TRBV12-4 TRBD1 CASTARTGRREQYF TGTGCCAGCACTGCGAGGACAGGGCGTCGGGAGCAGTACTTC
. 13 TRBJ1-1 TRBV20-1 TRBD1 CSARGDSDTEAFF TGCAGTGCTAGAGGGGACAGCGACACTGAAGCTTTCTTT
. 11 TRBJ1-5 TRBV12-3/TRBV12-4 . CASSFEGPQHF TGTGCCAGCAGTTTTGAGGGGCCCCAGCATTTT
. 15 TRBJ2-1 TRBV4-3 . CASSQVGDSHNEQFF TGCGCCAGCAGCCAAGTGGGGGACTCACACAATGAGCAGTTCTTC
few 13 TRBJ2-3 TRBV7-2 . CASRRLGTDTQYF TGTGCCAGCAGGCGGTTGGGCACAGATACGCAGTATTTT
. 15 TRBJ2-7 TRBV5-1 TRBD2 CASSSGGTGGREQYF TGCGCCAGCAGCTCCGGGGGGACGGGCGGACGCGAGCAGTACTTC
. 15 TRBJ1-2 TRBV6-5 . CASSYLSTGRWGYTF TGTGCCAGCAGTTACCTCTCGACAGGACGATGGGGCTACACCTTC
. 16 TRBJ1-5 TRBV6-2/TRBV6-3 . CASSRQDKLRNQPQHF TGTGCCAGCAGTCGTCAGGACAAATTGCGCAATCAGCCCCAGCATTTT
. 13 TRBJ1-3 TRBV7-9 . CASSLEIGNTIYF TGTGCCAGCAGCTTAGAGATTGGAAACACCATATATTTT